This T cell receptor beta chain is drawn from a study of T-cell reconstitution after alpha-beta-depleted transplantation in children. This clonotype turned up a few times. What it recognizes is unknown. The library targeted TCRbeta and was prepared with unique molecular identifiers. Each CDR3 protein is one row after TCRdb ran MiXCR on the PCR reads. The sample comprises roughly 790,000 distinct CDR3 sequences, under 20% of which are singletons, and around 5% rests with the top ten. The V gene end was trimmed by 2 bases and the J gene end by 0 bases; junction bases not matched to a gene: 5. This CDR3 is built from 16 residues. CDR1 is SQVTM, CDR2 ANQGSEA, per germline. Overall study results and limits: Reportedly, alpha-beta T cells present about two months post-transplant originated from several hundred expanded clones of graft origin. Newly generated T cells supplied most T-cell counts and diversity one year post-transplant. Where some patients showed high TCRbeta diversity at day 60, it came from recipient T cells and thymic progenitors that had survived.

The chain carries TRBV29-1 and TRBJ2-5; 11 bases line up with TRBD2. The specimen comprised PBMCs, mostly from graft donor cells, sampled 360 days after TCRalphabeta/CD19-depleted stem cell transplant. The source is a male patient under 18 who had a stem cell transplant for acute lymphoblastic leukemia, so the T cells may come from the graft donor. The CDR3 DNA is TGCAGCGTTGAAACCCTACTAGCGGGAGACCAAGAGACCCAGTACTTC. This codes for CSVETLLAGDQETQYF.